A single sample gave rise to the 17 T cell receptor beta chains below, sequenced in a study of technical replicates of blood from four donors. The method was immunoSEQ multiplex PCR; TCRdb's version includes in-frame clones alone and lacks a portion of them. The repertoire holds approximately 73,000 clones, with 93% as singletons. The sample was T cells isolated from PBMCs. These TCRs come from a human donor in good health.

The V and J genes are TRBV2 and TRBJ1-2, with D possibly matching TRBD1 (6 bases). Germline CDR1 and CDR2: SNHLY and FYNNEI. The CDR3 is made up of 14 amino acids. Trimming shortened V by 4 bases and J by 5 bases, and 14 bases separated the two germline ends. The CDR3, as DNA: TGTGCCAGCAGTGGAGAACAGGGCTTTTATGGCTACACCTTC. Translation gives CASSGEQGFYGYTF.

In DNA form, the CDR3 reads TGTGCCAGCAGTTTAGGCAACTACGAGCAGTACTTC. Protein product: CASSLGNYEQYF. The rearrangement links TRBV28 to TRBJ2-7; D uncertain. Trimming cost V 2 bases and J 3 bases, with 5 bases left between them. The CDR3 covers 12 residues. Germline CDR1 and CDR2: MDHEN and SYDVKM.

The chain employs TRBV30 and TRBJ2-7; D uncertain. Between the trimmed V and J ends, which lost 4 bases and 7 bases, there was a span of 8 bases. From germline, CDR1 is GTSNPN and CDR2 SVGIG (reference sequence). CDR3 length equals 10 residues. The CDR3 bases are TGTGCCTGGACACAATTAGAGCAGTACTTC. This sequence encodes CAWTQLEQYF.

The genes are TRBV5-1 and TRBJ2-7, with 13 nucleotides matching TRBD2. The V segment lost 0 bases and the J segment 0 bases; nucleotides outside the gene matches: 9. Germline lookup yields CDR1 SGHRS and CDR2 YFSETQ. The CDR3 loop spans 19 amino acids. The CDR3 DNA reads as TGCGCCAGCAGCTTGGATATAGGGACTAGCGGGATATTCTCCTACGAGCAGTACTTC. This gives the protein CASSLDIGTSGIFSYEQYF.

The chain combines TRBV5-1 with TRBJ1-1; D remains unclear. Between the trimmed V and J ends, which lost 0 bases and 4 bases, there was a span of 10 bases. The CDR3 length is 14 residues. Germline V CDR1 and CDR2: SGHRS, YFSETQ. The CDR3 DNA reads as TGCGCCAGCAGCTTGGAATATGGAGGCACTGAAGCTTTCTTT. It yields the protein CASSLEYGGTEAFF.

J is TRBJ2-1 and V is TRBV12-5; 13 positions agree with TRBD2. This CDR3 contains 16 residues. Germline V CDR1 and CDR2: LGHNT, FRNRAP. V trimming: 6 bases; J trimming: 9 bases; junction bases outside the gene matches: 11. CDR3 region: CASGPLAGGPPGEQFF. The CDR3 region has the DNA TGTGCTAGTGGACCACTAGCGGGAGGGCCCCCCGGTGAGCAGTTCTTC.

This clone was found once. CDR3: CAWAQTIAKNIQYF. CDR3 DNA sequence: TGTGCCTGGGCACAGACCATAGCCAAAAACATTCAGTACTTC. The chain carries TRBV30 and TRBJ2-4; D remains unclear. The CDR3 is 14 amino acids. Trimming shortened V by 5 bases and J by 0 bases, and 11 bases separated the two germline ends. Germline V gene data show CDR1 as GTSNPN and CDR2 as SVGIG (reference sequence). The full variable domain, rest sourced from reference TRBV30 and TRBJ2-4, is SQTIHQWPATLVQPVGSPLSLECTVEGTSNPNLYWYRQAAGRGLQLLFYSVGIGQISSEVPQNLSASRPQDRQFILSSKKLLLSDSGFYLCAWAQTIAKNIQYFGAGTRLSVL.

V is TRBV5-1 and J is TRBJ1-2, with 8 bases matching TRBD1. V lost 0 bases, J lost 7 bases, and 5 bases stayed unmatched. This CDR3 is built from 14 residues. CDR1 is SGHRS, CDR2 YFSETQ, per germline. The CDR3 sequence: CASSLEDRVSGYTF. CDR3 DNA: TGCGCCAGCAGCTTGGAGGACAGGGTCTCTGGCTACACCTTC.

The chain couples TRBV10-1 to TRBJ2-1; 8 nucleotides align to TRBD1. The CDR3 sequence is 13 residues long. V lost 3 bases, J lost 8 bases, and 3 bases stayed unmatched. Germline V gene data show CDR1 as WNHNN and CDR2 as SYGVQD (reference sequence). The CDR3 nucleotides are TGCGCCAGCAGTGACAACAGGGGGGATGAGCAGTTCTTC. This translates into CASSDNRGDEQFF.

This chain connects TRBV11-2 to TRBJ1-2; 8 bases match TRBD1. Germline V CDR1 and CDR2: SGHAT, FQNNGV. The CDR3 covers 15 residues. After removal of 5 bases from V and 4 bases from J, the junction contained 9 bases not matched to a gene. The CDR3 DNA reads TGTGCCAGCAGCCAGTACAGGGGGACAGGCTATGGCTACACCTTC. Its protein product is CASSQYRGTGYGYTF.

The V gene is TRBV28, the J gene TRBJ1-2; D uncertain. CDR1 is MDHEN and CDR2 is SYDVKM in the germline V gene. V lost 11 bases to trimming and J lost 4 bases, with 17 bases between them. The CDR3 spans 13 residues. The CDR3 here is CAGSQQFSYGYTF. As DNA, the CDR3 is TGTGCCGGATCGCAACAGTTCAGCTATGGCTACACCTTC.

CDR3 coding DNA: TGTGCCAGTAGTCTTATACTAGGTGTAAGATCCTCTGAAGCTTTCTTT. Its protein product is CASSLILGVRSSEAFF. This sequence joins TRBV19 and TRBJ1-1; D call uncertain. The CDR3 runs 16 residues. The V end was cut by 5 bases, the J end by 6 bases, with 22 bases between. Per the germline V gene, CDR1 is LNHDA and CDR2 is SQIVND (reference sequence).

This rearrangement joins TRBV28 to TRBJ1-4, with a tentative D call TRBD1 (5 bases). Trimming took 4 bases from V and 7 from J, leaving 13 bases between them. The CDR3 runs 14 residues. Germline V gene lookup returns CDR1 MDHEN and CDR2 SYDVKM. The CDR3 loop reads CASSSPTVGEKLFF. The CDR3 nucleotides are TGTGCCAGCAGTTCACCGACAGTAGGTGAAAAACTGTTTTTT.

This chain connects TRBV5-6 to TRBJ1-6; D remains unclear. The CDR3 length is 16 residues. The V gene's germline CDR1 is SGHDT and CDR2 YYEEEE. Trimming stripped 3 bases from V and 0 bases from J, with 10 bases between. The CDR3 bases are TGTGCCAGCAGCTCTCAGGAAGGCTCCTATAATTCACCCCTCCACTTT. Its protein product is CASSSQEGSYNSPLHF.

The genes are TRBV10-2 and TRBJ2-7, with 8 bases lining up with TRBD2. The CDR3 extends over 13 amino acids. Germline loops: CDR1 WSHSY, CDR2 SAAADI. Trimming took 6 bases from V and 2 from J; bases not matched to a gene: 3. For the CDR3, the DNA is TGCGCCAGCAGCCCGGGGGGGCCCTACGAGCAGTACTTC. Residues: CASSPGGPYEQYF.

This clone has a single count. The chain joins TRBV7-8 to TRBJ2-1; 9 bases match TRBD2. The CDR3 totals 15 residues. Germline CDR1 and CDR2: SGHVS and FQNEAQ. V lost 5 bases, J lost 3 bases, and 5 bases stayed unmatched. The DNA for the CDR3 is TGTGCCAGCAGCACTAGACTAGCGGTCTACAATGAGCAGTTCTTC. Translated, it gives CASSTRLAVYNEQFF. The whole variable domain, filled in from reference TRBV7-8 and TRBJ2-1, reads GAGVSQSPRYKVAKRGQDVALRCDPISGHVSLFWYQQALGQGPEFLTYFQNEAQLDKSGLPSDRFFAERPEGSVSTLKIQRTQQEDSAVYLCASSTRLAVYNEQFFGPGTRLTVL.

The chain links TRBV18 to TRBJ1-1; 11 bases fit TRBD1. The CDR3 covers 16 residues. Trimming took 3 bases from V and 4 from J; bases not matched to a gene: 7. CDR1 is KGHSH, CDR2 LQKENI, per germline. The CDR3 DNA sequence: TGTGCCAGCTCACCGACCGGGACAGGGGGATCCACTGAAGCTTTCTTT. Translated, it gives CASSPTGTGGSTEAFF.